The next 2 T cell receptor beta chains were all read from a single sample in a study of beta chain features in type 1 diabetes. Reverse transcription of all isolated RNA meant that expressed TCRB transcripts were sequenced. Clones were read by immunoSEQ multiplex PCR, and TCRdb kept only the in-frame ones, dropping some. The data hold approximately 40,000 clones, with approximately 49% observed a single time. Sequenced sample: stem cell memory CD4+ T cells from blood. These receptors all stem from a woman aged 25 to 39 in good health.

The chain links TRBV5-8 to TRBJ2-4, with a possible D match to TRBD2 (6 bases). The germline V gene has CDR1 SGHTS and CDR2 YDEGEE. V was shortened by 7 bases and J by 3 bases, with 20 bases between the two germline ends. CDR3 length equals 16 residues. The CDR3 reads CASSPRDNSGKNIQYF. The CDR3 DNA sequence: TGTGCCAGCTCCCCGCGGGATAATTCGGGCAAAAACATTCAGTACTTC.

The chain links TRBV7-9 to TRBJ1-2; a weak D match, TRBD1 (6 bases). Trimming took off 5 bases at V and 5 bases at J, with 9 bases between the two ends. The V gene's germline CDR1 is SEHNR and CDR2 FQNEAQ (reference sequence). This CDR3 is 12 amino acids long. CDR3 DNA sequence: TGTGCCAGCAGCCCAACAGGGTATGGCTACACCTTC. This gives the protein CASSPTGYGYTF.